These 8 T cell receptor beta chains came from one sample sequenced in a study of blood T cell repertoires in COVID-19. The table came from immunoSEQ multiplex PCR; TCRdb's copy has only in-frame clones and leaves some out. The sample yields around 260,000 clones, 90% seen once. Material: PBMCs or T cells enriched from blood (not recorded which). These receptors came from a woman in her twenties or thirties who had recovered from COVID-19.

This rearrangement joins TRBV9 to TRBJ1-1, with 7 bases that match TRBD1. The CDR3 has 14 amino acids. CDR1 and CDR2 from the germline V gene are SGDLS and YYNGEE. Germline trimming cut 4 bases from V and 6 bases from J; bases unmatched to any gene: 9. For the CDR3, the DNA is TGTGCCAGCAGCCCACGGACAGGACTGCCTGAAGCTTTCTTT. Protein product: CASSPRTGLPEAFF.

The chain's CDR3 is CASSQTSTPGTTYNEQFF. The DNA for the CDR3 is TGCGCCAGCAGCCAAACGAGCACACCCGGGACAACCTACAATGAGCAGTTCTTC. The chain combines TRBV4-1 with TRBJ2-1; D is possibly TRBD1 (6 bases). Per germline, CDR1 MGHRA and CDR2 YSYEKL. This CDR3 comprises 18 residues. V was shortened by 2 bases and J by 2 bases, with 19 bases between the two germline ends.

The chain has TRBV7-2 and TRBJ1-4; D is uncertain. The CDR3 contains 16 residues. CDR1 and CDR2 from the germline V gene are SGHTA and FQGNSA. V was trimmed by 5 bases and J by 4 bases, leaving 17 bases between them. The CDR3 protein is CASSARLTTSNEKLFF. CDR3 DNA: TGTGCCAGCAGCGCGAGGCTGACCACGAGTAATGAAAAACTGTTTTTT.

The table lists this clone with a count of one. The chain employs TRBV29-1 and TRBJ1-6, with D perhaps TRBD1 (6 bases). V dropped 4 bases and J dropped 8 bases, with 12 bases sitting between them. The V gene's germline CDR1 is SQVTM and CDR2 ANQGSEA. This CDR3 is built from 13 residues. The CDR3 is CSVGQGLDSPLHF. The CDR3 bases are TGCAGCGTTGGCCAGGGGCTCGATTCACCCCTCCACTTT.

This chain links TRBV7-3 with TRBJ2-3, with TRBD2 as a possible D gene (6 bases). The CDR3 sequence is 14 residues long. V shed 3 bases and J shed 0 bases, with 7 bases lying between them. Per germline, CDR1 SGHTA and CDR2 FQGTGA. The CDR3 sequence: CASSFSGSTDTQYF. The CDR3 DNA reads TGTGCCAGCAGCTTTAGCGGAAGCACAGATACGCAGTATTTT.

The chain recombines TRBV5-1 with TRBJ2-2; D uncertain. V dropped 4 bases and J dropped 6 bases, with 13 bases sitting between them. The CDR3 consists of 14 residues. Germline CDR1 is SGHRS and CDR2 is YFSETQ. For the CDR3, the DNA is TGCGCCAGCAGCCCAAGACTCACGCCCGGGGAGCTGTTTTTT. As protein: CASSPRLTPGELFF.

The gene calls are TRBV28 and TRBJ1-5, with D perhaps matching TRBD1 (6 bases). Per the germline V gene, CDR1 is MDHEN and CDR2 is SYDVKM. This CDR3 has 11 residues. Between the trimmed V and J ends, which lost 11 bases and 8 bases, there was a span of 13 bases. CDR3 residues: CAVGGAEPQHF. CDR3 nucleotides: TGTGCCGTGGGGGGGGCTGAGCCCCAGCATTTT.

The CDR3 DNA is TGTGCCAGCAGTTACTCGACTAGCGGCTCCCAAGAGACCCAGTACTTC. Translating gives CASSYSTSGSQETQYF. V is TRBV6-2 or TRBV6-3 and J is TRBJ2-5, with 9 bases identical to TRBD2. J was trimmed by 1 base and V by 0 bases; bases with no gene match: 3. The length of the CDR3 is 16 residues. Germline V lookup: CDR1 MNHEY, CDR2 SVGEGT.